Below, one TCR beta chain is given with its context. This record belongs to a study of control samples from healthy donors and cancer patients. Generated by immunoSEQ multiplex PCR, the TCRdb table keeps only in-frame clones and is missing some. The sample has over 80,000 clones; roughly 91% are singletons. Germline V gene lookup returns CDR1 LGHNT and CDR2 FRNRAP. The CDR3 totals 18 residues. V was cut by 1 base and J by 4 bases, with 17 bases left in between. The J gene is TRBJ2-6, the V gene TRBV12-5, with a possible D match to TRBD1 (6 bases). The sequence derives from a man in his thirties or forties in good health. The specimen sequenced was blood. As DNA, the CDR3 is TGTGCTAGTGGTTTGGAGATCCGGGACATCCTCGGGGCCAACGTCCTGACTTTC. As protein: CASGLEIRDILGANVLTF.